The clone carrying this T cell receptor (beta chain) has ten or more counts. The source material, RNA transcripts, was used to amplify TCR beta CDR3 regions. Primed by the HTBI set, a first-round RT-PCR was run on the TCR CDR3. TCRdb reanalysed the multiplex PCR reads using MiXCR and keeps one entry per CDR3 protein. The data contain around 290,000 distinct CDR3 sequences, roughly 13% of them singletons. The sample belongs to a study of T cells in Graves' hyperthyroidism and ophthalmopathy. Sample: blood. The TCR was taken from a middle-aged woman with Graves' hyperthyroidism.

Written as DNA, the CDR3 is TGTGCCAGCAGCGAGACAGGGGCGCAAGAGACCCAGTACTTC. Translating it yields CASSETGAQETQYF. The chain uses TRBV27 and TRBJ2-5, with TRBD1 matching over 8 bases. With V trimmed by 6 bases and J by 2 bases, 5 bases remained unmatched. The CDR3 sequence is 14 residues long. The V gene's germline CDR1 is MNHEY and CDR2 SMNVEV (reference sequence).